This T cell receptor beta chain was documented in a study of T cells in Graves' hyperthyroidism and ophthalmopathy. Germline loops: CDR1 LNHDA, CDR2 SQIVND (reference sequence). The ends lost 6 bases at V and 2 bases at J; junction bases unmatched: 7. This CDR3 has 15 residues. Patients were excluded because of uncontrolled infection, other autoimmune disease, pregnancy or lactation. Comments on this clonotype: Its antigen remains unknown.

The study, taken as a whole, reports: From stable hyperthyroidism, ophthalmopathy was separated by a 13 V-J model.

The investigators amplified TCR beta CDR3 regions from RNA transcripts. First-round RT-PCR of the TCR CDR3 relied on the HTBI primer set. TCRdb re-analysed the multiplex PCR reads in MiXCR, keeping a single row per CDR3 protein. The repertoire has hundreds of thousands of distinct CDR3 sequences, under 20% of them found once; the top ten carry about a sixth. The receptor was isolated from a woman aged 45-60 years with Graves' hyperthyroidism that later progressed to Graves' ophthalmopathy. V and J are TRBV19 and TRBJ2-5; 9 bases fit TRBD2. The sequenced sample was blood. CDR3 region: CASRLTSGSQETQYF. The CDR3 bases are TGTGCCAGTAGACTGACTAGCGGATCACAAGAGACCCAGTACTTC.